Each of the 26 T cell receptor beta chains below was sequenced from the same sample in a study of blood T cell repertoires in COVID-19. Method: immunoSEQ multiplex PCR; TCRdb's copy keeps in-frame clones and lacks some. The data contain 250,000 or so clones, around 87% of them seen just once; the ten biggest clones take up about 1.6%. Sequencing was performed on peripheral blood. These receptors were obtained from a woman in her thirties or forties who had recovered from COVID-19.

The CDR3 loop is CASSGQGAGEKLFF. Here the CDR3 DNA reads TGCGCCAGCAGCGGACAGGGGGCAGGTGAAAAACTGTTTTTT. The chain couples TRBV5-1 to TRBJ1-4; the match to TRBD1 covers 11 bases. The junction had 3 bases not matched to a gene; V was cut back by 4 bases and J by 7 bases. Germline lookup yields CDR1 SGHRS and CDR2 YFSETQ. The CDR3 is 14 residues long.

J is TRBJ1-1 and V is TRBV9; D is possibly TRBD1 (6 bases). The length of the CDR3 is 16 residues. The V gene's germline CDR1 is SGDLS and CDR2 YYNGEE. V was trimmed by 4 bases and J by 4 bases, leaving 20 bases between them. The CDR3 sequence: CASSILPGGASTEAFF. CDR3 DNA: TGTGCCAGCAGCATCCTCCCGGGGGGGGCGAGCACTGAAGCTTTCTTT.

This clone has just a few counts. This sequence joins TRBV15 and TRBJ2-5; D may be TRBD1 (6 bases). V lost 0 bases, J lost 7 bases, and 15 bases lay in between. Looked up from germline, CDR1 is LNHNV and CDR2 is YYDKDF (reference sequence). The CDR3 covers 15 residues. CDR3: CATSRDGNRVGTQYF. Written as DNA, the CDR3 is TGTGCCACCAGCAGAGATGGGAACAGGGTTGGGACCCAGTACTTC. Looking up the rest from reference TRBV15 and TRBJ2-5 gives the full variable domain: DAMVIQNPRYQVTQFGKPVTLSCSQTLNHNVMYWYQQKSSQAPKLLFHYYDKDFNNEADTPDNFQSRRPNTSFCFLDIRSPGLGDTAMYLCATSRDGNRVGTQYFGPGTRLLVL.

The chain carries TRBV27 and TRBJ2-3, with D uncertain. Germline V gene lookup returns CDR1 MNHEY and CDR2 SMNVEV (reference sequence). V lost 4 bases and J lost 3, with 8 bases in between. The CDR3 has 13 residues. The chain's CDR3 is CASSWSRTDTQYF. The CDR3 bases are TGTGCCAGCAGTTGGTCCAGAACAGATACGCAGTATTTT.

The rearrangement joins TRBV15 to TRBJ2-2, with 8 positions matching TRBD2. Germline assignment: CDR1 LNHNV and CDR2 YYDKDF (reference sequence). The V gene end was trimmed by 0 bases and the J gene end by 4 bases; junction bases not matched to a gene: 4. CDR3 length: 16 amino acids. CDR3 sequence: CATSRDLAGRTGELFF. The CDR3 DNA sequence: TGTGCCACCAGCAGAGATTTAGCGGGGCGCACCGGGGAGCTGTTTTTT. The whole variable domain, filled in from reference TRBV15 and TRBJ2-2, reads DAMVIQNPRYQVTQFGKPVTLSCSQTLNHNVMYWYQQKSSQAPKLLFHYYDKDFNNEADTPDNFQSRRPNTSFCFLDIRSPGLGDTAMYLCATSRDLAGRTGELFFGEGSRLTVL.

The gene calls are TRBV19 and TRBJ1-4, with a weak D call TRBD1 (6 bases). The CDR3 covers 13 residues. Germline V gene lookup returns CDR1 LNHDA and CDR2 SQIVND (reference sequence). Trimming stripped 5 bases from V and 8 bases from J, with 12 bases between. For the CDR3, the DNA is TGTGCCAGTAGTCTACCCAGGGGAGAAAAACTGTTTTTT. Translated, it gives CASSLPRGEKLFF.

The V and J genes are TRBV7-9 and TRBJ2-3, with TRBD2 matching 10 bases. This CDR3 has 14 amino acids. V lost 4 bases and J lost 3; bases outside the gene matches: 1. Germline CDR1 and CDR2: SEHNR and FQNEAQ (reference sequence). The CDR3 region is CASSSLAGTDTQYF. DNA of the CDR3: TGTGCCAGCAGCTCACTAGCGGGGACAGATACGCAGTATTTT.

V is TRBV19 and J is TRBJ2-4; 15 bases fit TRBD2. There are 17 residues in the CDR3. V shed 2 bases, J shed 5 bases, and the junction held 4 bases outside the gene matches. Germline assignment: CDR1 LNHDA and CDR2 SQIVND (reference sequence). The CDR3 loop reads CASSILRTSGGENIQYF. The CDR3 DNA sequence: TGTGCCAGTAGTATATTGAGGACTAGCGGGGGGGAAAACATTCAGTACTTC. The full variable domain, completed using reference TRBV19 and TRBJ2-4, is DGGITQSPKYLFRKEGQNVTLSCEQNLNHDAMYWYRQDPGQGLRLIYYSQIVNDFQKGDIAEGYSVSREKKESFPLTVTSAQKNPTAFYLCASSILRTSGGENIQYFGAGTRLSVL.

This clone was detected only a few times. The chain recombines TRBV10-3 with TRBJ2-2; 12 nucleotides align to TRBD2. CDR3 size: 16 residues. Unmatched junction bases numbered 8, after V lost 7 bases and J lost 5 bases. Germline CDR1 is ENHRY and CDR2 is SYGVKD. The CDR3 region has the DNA TGTGCCATCATCATCCGACTAGCGGGGGTTACCGGGGAGCTGTTTTTT. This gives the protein CAIIIRLAGVTGELFF.

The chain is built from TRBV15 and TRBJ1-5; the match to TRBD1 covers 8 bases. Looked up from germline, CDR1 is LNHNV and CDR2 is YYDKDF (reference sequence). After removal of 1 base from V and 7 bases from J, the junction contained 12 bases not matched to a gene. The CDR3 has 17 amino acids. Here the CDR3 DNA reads TGTGCCACCAGCAGAGGCATTCCCAGGGGGCTTAAGCAGCCCCAGCATTTT. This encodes CATSRGIPRGLKQPQHF.

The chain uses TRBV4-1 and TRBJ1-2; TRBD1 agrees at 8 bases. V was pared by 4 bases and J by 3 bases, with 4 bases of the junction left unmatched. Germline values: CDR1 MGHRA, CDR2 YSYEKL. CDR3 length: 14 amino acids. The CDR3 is CASSLQTGDYGYTF. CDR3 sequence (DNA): TGCGCCAGCAGCCTTCAGACAGGGGACTATGGCTACACCTTC.

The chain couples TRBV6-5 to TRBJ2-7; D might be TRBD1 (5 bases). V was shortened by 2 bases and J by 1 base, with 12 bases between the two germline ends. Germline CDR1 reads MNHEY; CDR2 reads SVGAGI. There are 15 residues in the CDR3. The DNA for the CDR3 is TGTGCCAGCAGTTACGGGGCACCCTCGTCCTACGAGCAGTACTTC. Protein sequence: CASSYGAPSSYEQYF.

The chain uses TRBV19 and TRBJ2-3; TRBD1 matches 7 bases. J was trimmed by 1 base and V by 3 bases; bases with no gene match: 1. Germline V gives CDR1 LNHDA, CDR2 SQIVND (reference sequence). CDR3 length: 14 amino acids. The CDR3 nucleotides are TGTGCCAGTAGTATCGACAGGGGCACAGATACGCAGTATTTT. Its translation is CASSIDRGTDTQYF.

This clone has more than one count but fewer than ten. The CDR3 DNA reads TGTGCCAGCAGTCCTTCGTTGGGGGGGAGCACTGAAGCTTTCTTT. It yields the protein CASSPSLGGSTEAFF. The genes are TRBV28 and TRBJ1-1, with a weak D call TRBD1 (5 bases). The CDR3 totals 15 residues. V lost 5 bases and J 4 bases, leaving 17 bases between the germline ends. The germline V gene encodes CDR1 MDHEN and CDR2 SYDVKM.

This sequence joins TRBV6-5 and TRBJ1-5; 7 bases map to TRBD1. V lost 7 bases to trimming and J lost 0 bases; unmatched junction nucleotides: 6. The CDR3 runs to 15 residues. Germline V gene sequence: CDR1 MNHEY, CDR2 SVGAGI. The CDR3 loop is CASNVHRGSNQPQHF. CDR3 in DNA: TGTGCCAGCAACGTCCACAGGGGTAGCAATCAGCCCCAGCATTTT.

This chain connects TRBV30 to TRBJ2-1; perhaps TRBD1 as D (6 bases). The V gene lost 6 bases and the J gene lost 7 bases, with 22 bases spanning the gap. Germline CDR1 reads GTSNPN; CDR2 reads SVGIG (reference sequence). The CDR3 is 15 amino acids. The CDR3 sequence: CACGLSWGRFNEQFF. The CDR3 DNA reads TGTGCCTGCGGTCTCTCGTGGGGGCGGTTTAATGAGCAGTTCTTC.

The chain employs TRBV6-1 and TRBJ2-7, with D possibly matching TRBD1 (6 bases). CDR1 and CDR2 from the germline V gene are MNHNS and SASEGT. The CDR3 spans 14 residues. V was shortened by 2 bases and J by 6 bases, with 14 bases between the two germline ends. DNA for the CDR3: TGTGCCAGCAGTGAAACGGGGACAAGCCTCGAGCAGTACTTC. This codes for CASSETGTSLEQYF.

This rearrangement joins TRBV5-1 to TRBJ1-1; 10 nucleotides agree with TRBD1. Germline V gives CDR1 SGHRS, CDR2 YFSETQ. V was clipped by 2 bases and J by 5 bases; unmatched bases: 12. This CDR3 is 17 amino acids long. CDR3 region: CASSLNPGTGERTEAFF. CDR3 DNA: TGCGCCAGCAGCTTAAACCCCGGGACAGGGGAGAGAACTGAAGCTTTCTTT. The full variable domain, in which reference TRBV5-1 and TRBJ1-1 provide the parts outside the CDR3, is KAGVTQTPRYLIKTRGQQVTLSCSPISGHRSVSWYQQTPGQGLQFLFEYFSETQRNKGNFPGRFSGRQFSNSRSEMNVSTLELGDSALYLCASSLNPGTGERTEAFFGQGTRLTVV.

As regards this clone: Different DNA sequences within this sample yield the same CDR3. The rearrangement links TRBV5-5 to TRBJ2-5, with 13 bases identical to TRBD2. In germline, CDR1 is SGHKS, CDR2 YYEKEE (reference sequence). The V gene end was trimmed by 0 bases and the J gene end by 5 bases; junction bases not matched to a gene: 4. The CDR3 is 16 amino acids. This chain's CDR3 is CASSLELAGGRETQYF. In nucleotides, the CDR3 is TGTGCCAGCAGCTTGGAACTAGCGGGGGGGCGTGAGACCCAGTACTTC.

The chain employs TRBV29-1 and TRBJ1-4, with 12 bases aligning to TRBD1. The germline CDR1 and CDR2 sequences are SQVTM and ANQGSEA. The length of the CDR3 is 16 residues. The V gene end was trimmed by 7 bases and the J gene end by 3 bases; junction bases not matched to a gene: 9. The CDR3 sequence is CSAHGTGGKPNEKLFF. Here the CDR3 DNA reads TGCAGCGCCCACGGGACAGGGGGCAAGCCTAATGAAAAACTGTTTTTT.

CDR3: CSVQNGGSNQPQHF. The CDR3 coding sequence is TGCAGCGTTCAGAATGGAGGGAGCAATCAGCCCCAGCATTTT. J is TRBJ1-5 and V is TRBV29-1; D remains unclear. Looked up from germline, CDR1 is SQVTM and CDR2 is ANQGSEA. V was pared by 5 bases and J by 1 base, with 12 bases between. The CDR3 has 14 amino acids.

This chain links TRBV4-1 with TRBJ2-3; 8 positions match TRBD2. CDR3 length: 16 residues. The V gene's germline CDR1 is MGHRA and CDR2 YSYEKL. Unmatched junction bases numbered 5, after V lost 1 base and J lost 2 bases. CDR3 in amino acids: CASSQGQLAATDTQYF. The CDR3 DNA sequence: TGCGCCAGCAGCCAAGGACAACTAGCGGCCACAGATACGCAGTATTTT.

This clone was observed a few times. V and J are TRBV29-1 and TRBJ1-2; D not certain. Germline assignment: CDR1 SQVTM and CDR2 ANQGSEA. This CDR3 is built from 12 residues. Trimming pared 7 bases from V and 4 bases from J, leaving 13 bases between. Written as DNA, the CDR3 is TGCAGCGCCAGCCTGGGCCCCTATGGCTACACCTTC. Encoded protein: CSASLGPYGYTF.

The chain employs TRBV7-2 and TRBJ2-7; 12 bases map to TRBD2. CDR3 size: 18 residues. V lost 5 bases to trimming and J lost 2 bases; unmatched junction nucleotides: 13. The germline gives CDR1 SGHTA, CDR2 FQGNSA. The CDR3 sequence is CASSRGLAGSKGTYEQYF. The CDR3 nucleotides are TGTGCCAGCAGCCGCGGACTAGCGGGGAGCAAGGGAACCTACGAGCAGTACTTC.

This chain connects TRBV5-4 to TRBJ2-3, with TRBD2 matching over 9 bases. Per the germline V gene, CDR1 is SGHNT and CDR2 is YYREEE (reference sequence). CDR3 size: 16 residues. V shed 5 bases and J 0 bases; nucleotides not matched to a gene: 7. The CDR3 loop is CASRLIAGASTDTQYF. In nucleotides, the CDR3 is TGTGCCAGCAGACTAATAGCGGGGGCTAGCACAGATACGCAGTATTTT.

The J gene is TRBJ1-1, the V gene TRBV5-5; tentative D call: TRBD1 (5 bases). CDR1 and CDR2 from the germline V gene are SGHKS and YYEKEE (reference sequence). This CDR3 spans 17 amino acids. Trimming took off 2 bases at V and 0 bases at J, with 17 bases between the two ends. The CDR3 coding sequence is TGTGCCAGCAGCTTTTCCTGGGGCCAGTCCATGAACACTGAAGCTTTCTTT. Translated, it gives CASSFSWGQSMNTEAFF. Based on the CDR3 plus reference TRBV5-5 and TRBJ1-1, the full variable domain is DAGVTQSPTHLIKTRGQQVTLRCSPISGHKSVSWYQQVLGQGPQFIFQYYEKEERGRGNFPDRFSARQFPNYSSELNVNALLLGDSALYLCASSFSWGQSMNTEAFFGQGTRLTVV.